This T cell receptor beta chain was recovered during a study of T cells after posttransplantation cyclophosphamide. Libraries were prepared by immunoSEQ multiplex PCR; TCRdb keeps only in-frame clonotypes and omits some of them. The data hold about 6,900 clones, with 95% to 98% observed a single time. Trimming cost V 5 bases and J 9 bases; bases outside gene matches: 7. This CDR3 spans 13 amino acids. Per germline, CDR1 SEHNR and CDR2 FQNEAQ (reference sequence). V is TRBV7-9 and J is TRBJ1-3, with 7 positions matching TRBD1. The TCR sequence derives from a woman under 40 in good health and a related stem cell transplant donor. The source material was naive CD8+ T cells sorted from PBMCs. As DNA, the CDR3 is TGTGCCAGCAGCATAGACAGGGAAAGCACCATATATTTT. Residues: CASSIDRESTIYF.